At least ten counts were recorded for the clone carrying this T cell receptor beta chain. Its target is unknown. For TCRbeta, the library was prepared with unique molecular identifiers. TCRdb reprocessed the PCR reads with MiXCR, giving one entry per CDR3 protein. The sample includes about 110,000 distinct CDR3 sequences, about 6% seen only once; the top ten take approximately 25%. The sample originates from a study of T-cell reconstitution after alpha-beta-depleted transplantation in children. Study-level points and caveats: Most T-cell counts and diversity one year after the transplant came from T cells that were newly produced. In patients about two months after transplant, alpha-beta T cells reportedly arose from several hundred expanded graft clones. There were some patients whose high TCRbeta diversity at day 60 came from surviving recipient T cells and thymic progenitors.

The sequencing used PBMCs, mostly from graft donor cells, collected 360 days after TCRalphabeta/CD19-depleted stem cell transplant. The clonotype comes from a male patient between 2 and 10 years old who had a stem cell transplant for acute lymphoblastic leukemia, so the T cells may come from the graft donor.

CDR3 coding DNA: TGCAGTGCTAGACTGGCAGCCTCCTACGAGCAGTACTTC. Translating gives CSARLAASYEQYF. The rearrangement uses TRBV20-1 and TRBJ2-7; D call uncertain. This CDR3 comprises 13 residues. The germline CDR1 and CDR2 sequences are DFQATT and SNEGSKA (reference sequence). Trimming removed 2 bases from V and 0 bases from J, with 8 bases in between.